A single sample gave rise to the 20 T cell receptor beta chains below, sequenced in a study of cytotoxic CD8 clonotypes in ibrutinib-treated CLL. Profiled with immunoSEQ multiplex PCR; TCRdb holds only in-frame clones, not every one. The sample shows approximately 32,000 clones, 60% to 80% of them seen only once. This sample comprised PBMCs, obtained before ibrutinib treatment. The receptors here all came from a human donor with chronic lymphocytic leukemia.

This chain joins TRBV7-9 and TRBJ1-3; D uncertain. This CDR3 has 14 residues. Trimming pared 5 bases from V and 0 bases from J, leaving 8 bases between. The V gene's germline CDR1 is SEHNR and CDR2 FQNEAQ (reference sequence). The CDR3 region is CASSLRVSGNTIYF. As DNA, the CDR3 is TGTGCCAGCAGCCTACGGGTCTCTGGAAACACCATATATTTT.

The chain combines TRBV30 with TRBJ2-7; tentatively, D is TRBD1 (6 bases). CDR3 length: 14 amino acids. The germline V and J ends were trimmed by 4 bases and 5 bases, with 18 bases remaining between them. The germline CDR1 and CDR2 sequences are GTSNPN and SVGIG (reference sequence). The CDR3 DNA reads TGTGCCTGGAATTCAGGACAGTCCGTTCACGAGCAGTACTTC. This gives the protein CAWNSGQSVHEQYF.

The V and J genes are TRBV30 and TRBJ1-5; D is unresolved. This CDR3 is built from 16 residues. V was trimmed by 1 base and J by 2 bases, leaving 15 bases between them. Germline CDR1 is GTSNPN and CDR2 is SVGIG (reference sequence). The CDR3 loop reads CAWSGAGVGGNQPQHF. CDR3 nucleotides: TGTGCCTGGAGTGGCGCTGGGGTCGGAGGCAATCAGCCCCAGCATTTT.

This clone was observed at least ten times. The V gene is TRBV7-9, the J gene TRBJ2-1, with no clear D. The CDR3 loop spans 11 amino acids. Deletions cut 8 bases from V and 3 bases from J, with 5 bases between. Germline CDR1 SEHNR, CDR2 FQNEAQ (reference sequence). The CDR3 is CASPNYNEQFF. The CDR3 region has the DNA TGTGCCAGCCCCAACTACAATGAGCAGTTCTTC. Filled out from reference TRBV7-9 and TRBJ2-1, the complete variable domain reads DTGVSQNPRHKITKRGQNVTFRCDPISEHNRLYWYRQTLGQGPEFLTYFQNEAQLEKSRLLSDRFSAERPKGSFSTLEIQRTEQGDSAMYLCASPNYNEQFFGPGTRLTVL.

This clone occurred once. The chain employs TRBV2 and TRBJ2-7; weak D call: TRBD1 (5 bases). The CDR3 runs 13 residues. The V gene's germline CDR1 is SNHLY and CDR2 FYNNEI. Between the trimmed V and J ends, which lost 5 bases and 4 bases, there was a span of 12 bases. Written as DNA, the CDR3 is TGTGCCAGCAGTTCAGGGTTGTCGTACGAGCAGTACTTC. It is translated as CASSSGLSYEQYF.

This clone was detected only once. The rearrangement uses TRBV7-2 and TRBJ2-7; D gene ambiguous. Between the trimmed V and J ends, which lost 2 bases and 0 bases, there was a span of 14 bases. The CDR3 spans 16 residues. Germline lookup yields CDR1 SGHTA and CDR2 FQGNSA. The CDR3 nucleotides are TGTGCCAGCAGCTTAACCTCGGCTCAGAGCTCCTACGAGCAGTACTTC. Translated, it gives CASSLTSAQSSYEQYF. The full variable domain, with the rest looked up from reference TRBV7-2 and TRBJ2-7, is GAGVSQSPSNKVTEKGKDVELRCDPISGHTALYWYRQSLGQGLEFLIYFQGNSAPDKSGLPSDRFSAERTGGSVSTLTIQRTQQEDSAVYLCASSLTSAQSSYEQYFGPGTRLTVT.

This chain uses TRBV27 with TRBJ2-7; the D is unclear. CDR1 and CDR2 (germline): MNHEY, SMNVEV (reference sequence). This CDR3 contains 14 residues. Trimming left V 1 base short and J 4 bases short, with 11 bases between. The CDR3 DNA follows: TGTGCCAGCAGTTTATGGGCAGGTGAGTACGAGCAGTACTTC. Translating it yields CASSLWAGEYEQYF.

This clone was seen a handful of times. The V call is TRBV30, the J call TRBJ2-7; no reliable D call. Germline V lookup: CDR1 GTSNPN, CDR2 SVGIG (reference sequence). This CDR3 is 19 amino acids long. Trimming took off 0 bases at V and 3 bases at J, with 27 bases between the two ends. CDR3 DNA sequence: TGTGCCTGGAGTGTACCCAAAACCTCCGGACCCAGTTTATACTACGAGCAGTACTTC. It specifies CAWSVPKTSGPSLYYEQYF. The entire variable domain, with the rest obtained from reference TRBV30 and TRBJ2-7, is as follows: SQTIHQWPATLVQPVGSPLSLECTVEGTSNPNLYWYRQAAGRGLQLLFYSVGIGQISSEVPQNLSASRPQDRQFILSSKKLLLSDSGFYLCAWSVPKTSGPSLYYEQYFGPGTRLTVT.

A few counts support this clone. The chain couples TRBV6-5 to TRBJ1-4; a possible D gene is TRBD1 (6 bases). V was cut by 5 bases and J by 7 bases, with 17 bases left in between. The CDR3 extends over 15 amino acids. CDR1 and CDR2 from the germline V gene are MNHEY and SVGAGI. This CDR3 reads CASSQLSGAAEKLFF. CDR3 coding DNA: TGTGCCAGCAGTCAGCTGTCGGGGGCGGCTGAAAAACTGTTTTTT.

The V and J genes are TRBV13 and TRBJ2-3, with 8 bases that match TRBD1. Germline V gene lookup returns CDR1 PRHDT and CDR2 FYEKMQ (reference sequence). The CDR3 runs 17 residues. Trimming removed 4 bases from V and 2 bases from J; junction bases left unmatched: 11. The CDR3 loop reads CASSSGQGTLYTDTQYF. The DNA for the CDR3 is TGTGCCAGCAGCTCAGGACAGGGAACACTTTACACAGATACGCAGTATTTT.

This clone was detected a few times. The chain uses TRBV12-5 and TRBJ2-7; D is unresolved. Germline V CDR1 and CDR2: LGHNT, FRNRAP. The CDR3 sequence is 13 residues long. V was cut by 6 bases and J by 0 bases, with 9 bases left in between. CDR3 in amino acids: CASGLKPSYEQYF. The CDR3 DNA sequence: TGTGCTAGTGGCCTCAAACCCTCCTACGAGCAGTACTTC. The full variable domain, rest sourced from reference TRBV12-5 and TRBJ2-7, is DARVTQTPRHKVTEMGQEVTMRCQPILGHNTVFWYRQTMMQGLELLAYFRNRAPLDDSGMPKDRFSAEMPDATLATLKIQPSEPRDSAVYFCASGLKPSYEQYFGPGTRLTVT.

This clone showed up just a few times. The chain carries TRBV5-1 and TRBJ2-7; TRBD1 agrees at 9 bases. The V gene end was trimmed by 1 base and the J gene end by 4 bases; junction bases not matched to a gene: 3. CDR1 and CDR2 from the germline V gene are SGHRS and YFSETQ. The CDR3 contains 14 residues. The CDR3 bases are TGCGCCAGCAGCTTGACAGGGGGCTTTTACGAGCAGTACTTC. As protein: CASSLTGGFYEQYF.

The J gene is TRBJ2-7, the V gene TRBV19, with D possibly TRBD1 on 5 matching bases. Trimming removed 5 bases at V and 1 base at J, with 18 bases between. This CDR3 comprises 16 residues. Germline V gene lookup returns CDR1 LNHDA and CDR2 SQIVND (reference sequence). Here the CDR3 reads CASSSLSTDHSYEQYF. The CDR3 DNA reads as TGTGCCAGTAGTTCCCTATCGACAGACCATTCCTACGAGCAGTACTTC. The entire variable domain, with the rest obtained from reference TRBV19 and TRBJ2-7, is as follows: DGGITQSPKYLFRKEGQNVTLSCEQNLNHDAMYWYRQDPGQGLRLIYYSQIVNDFQKGDIAEGYSVSREKKESFPLTVTSAQKNPTAFYLCASSSLSTDHSYEQYFGPGTRLTVT.

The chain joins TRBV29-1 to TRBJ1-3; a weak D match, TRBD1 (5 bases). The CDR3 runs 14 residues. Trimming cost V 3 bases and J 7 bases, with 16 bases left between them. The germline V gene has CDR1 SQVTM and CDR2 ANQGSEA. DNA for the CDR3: TGCAGCGTTGATGCGGGGACGGCAACGAACACCATATATTTT. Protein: CSVDAGTATNTIYF.

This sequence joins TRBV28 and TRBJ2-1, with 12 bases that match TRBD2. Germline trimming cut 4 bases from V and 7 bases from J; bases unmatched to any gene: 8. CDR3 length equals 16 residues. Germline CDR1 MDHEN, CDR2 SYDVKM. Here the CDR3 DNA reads TGTGCCAGCAGTTCCCCGACTAGCGGGAGCGTGAATGAGCAGTTCTTC. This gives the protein CASSSPTSGSVNEQFF.

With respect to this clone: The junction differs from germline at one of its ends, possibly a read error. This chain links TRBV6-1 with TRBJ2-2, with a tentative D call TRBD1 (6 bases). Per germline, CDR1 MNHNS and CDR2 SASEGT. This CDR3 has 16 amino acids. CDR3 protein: CASREAGTTNTGELFF. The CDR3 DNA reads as TGTGCCAGCAGAGAAGCCGGGACAACGAACACCGGGGAGCTGTTTTTT.

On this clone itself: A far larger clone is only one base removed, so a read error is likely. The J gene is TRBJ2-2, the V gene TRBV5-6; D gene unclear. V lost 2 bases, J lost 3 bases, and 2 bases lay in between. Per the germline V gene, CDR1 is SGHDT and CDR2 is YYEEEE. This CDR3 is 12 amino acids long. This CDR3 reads CASSFDTGELFF. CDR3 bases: TGTGCCAGCAGCTTCGACACCGGGGAGCTGTTTTTT. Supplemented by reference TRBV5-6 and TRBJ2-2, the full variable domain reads DAGVTQSPTHLIKTRGQQVTLRCSPKSGHDTVSWYQQALGQGPQFIFQYYEEEERQRGNFPDRFSGHQFPNYSSELNVNALLLGDSALYLCASSFDTGELFFGEGSRLTVL.

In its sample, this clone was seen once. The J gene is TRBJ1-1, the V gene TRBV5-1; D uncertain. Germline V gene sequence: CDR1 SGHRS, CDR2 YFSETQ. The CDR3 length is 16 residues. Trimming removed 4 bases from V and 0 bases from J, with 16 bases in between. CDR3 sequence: CASSPTPSGMNTEAFF. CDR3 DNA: TGCGCCAGCAGCCCAACCCCGTCGGGGATGAACACTGAAGCTTTCTTT.

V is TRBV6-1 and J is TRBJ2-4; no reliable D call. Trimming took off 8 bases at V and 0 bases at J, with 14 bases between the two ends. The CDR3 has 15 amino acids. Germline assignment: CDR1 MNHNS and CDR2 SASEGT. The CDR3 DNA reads TGTGCCAGCGGGGTGTTACTGGTAGCCAAAAACATTCAGTACTTC. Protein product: CASGVLLVAKNIQYF.

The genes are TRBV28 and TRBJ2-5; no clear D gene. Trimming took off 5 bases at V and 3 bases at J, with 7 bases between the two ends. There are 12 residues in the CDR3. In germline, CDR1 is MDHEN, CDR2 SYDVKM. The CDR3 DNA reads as TGTGCCAGCAGTCCCCTGAAAGAGACCCAGTACTTC. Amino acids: CASSPLKETQYF.